The clone carrying this T cell receptor beta chain was detected only a few times. Original processing notes: Estimates of nucleated cell counts were drawn from the amplification of reference gene primers. TCRdb's copy holds only in-frame clones and misses some; the assay was immunoSEQ multiplex PCR. V and J calls and clone size follow that table, whereas D and trimming were derived from the DNA. Among under 300,000 clones listed, 75% to 85% were seen once. These data come from a study of blood T cell repertoires in COVID-19. As for the study in general: The cDNA or gDNA used as material had been derived from T cells, B-cell-depleted T cells, or PBMCs.

The germline CDR1 and CDR2 sequences are MNHNY and SVGAGI (reference sequence). The V and J ends lost 8 bases and 4 bases respectively, with 24 bases between them. This CDR3 has 17 residues. The TCR was taken from a man aged 35-49 years who had recovered from COVID-19. Input material: peripheral blood. The chain employs TRBV6-6 and TRBJ2-1, with D possibly being TRBD1 (5 bases). The CDR3 bases are TGTGCCAGCCGTCGTGCGACAGACTCGAGATATTACAATGAGCAGTTCTTC. Protein: CASRRATDSRYYNEQFF.